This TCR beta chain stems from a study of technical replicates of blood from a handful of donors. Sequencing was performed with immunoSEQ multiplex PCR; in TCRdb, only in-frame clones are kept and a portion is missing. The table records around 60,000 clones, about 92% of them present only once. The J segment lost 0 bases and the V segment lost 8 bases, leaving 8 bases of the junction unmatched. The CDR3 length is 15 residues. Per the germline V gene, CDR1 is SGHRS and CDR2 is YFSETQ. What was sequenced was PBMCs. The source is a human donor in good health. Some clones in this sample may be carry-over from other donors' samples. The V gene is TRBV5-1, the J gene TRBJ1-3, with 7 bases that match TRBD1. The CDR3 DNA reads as TGCGCCAGTACCCGGACAGGCAGCTCTGGAAACACCATATATTTT. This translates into CASTRTGSSGNTIYF.